These 7 T cell receptor beta chains were sequenced from one sample in a study of circulating and synovial CD4+ cells in juvenile arthritis. The repertoire was sequenced with immunoSEQ multiplex PCR; TCRdb's copy has only in-frame clones and lacks some. Of 15,000 to 20,000 clones in the sample, under 95% were seen once. The specimen sequenced was CD4+ T cells from blood. Receptors were obtained from a human donor with juvenile idiopathic arthritis.

The genes are TRBV7-9 and TRBJ1-2, with 12 nucleotides matching TRBD1. The CDR3 consists of 19 residues. Germline-derived CDR1 and CDR2 are SEHNR and FQNEAQ (reference sequence). The V and J ends lost 0 bases and 0 bases, in that order; junction bases with no gene match: 8. The CDR3 sequence: CASSLAAGDRGLSNYGYTF. The CDR3 DNA reads as TGTGCCAGCAGCTTAGCGGCAGGGGACAGGGGGCTTTCTAACTATGGCTACACCTTC.

The rearrangement uses TRBV27 and TRBJ2-7, with 9 bases aligning to TRBD1. Germline lookup yields CDR1 MNHEY and CDR2 SMNVEV (reference sequence). J was trimmed by 4 bases and V by 4 bases; bases with no gene match: 5. This CDR3 has 14 residues. CDR3 coding DNA: TGTGCCAGCAGTTGGGGACAGGGTTTTTACGAGCAGTACTTC. It is translated as CASSWGQGFYEQYF.

The J gene is TRBJ2-1, the V gene TRBV4-1; 7 bases align to TRBD2. Per germline, CDR1 MGHRA and CDR2 YSYEKL. The CDR3 consists of 17 residues. After removal of 3 bases from V and 3 bases from J, the junction contained 11 bases not matched to a gene. The CDR3 loop is CASSQGSSGPGYNEQFF. The CDR3 DNA reads TGCGCCAGCAGCCAGGGCTCTAGCGGCCCAGGCTACAATGAGCAGTTCTTC.

This clone was observed a single time. The chain couples TRBV7-2 to TRBJ2-1, with 9 bases matching TRBD2. Germline CDR1 is SGHTA and CDR2 is FQGNSA. Trimming took 8 bases from V and 6 from J; bases not matched to a gene: 8. The CDR3 is 14 residues long. The CDR3 nucleotides read TGTGCCAGCGGGCCTAGCGGGATGGGCAATGAGCAGTTCTTC. Residues: CASGPSGMGNEQFF.

This chain joins TRBV4-3 and TRBJ2-5, with 10 bases fitting TRBD1. With 1 base clipped from V and 7 bases from J, the junction kept 6 bases outside the gene matches. The CDR3 runs 15 residues. Germline V gene sequence: CDR1 LGHNA, CDR2 YSLEER. Here the CDR3 DNA reads TGCGCCAGCAGCCAAGCCCGGGACAGGGGTGGGACCCAGTACTTC. Translation gives CASSQARDRGGTQYF.

The chain is built from TRBV9 and TRBJ2-3, with 7 nucleotides matching TRBD2. This CDR3 comprises 15 residues. Germline V gene sequence: CDR1 SGDLS, CDR2 YYNGEE. Trimming at V came to 2 bases and at J to 0 bases, leaving 3 bases not matched to a gene. DNA for the CDR3: TGTGCCAGCAGCGTCGGGAGGCAGAGCACAGATACGCAGTATTTT. This codes for CASSVGRQSTDTQYF.

The chain has TRBV21-1 and TRBJ2-1; the D segment call TRBD2 is taken from the table without a DNA check. TRBV21-1 is described as a pseudogene. The CDR3 loop spans 18 amino acids. The CDR3 here is CASSKGYPSGSNDNEQFF. The DNA for the CDR3 is TGTGCCAGCAGCAAAGGGTATCCGAGCGGGAGTAACGACAATGAGCAGTTCTTC.